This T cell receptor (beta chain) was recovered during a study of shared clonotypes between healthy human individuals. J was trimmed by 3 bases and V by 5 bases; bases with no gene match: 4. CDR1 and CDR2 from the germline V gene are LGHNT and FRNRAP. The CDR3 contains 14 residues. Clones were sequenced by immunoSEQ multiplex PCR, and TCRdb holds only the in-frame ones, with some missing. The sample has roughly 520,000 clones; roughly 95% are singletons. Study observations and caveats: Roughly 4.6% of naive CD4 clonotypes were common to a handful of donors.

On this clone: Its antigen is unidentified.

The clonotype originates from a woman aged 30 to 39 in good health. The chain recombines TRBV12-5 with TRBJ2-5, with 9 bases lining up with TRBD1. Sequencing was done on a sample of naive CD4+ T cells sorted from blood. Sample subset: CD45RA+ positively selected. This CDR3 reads CASGRGQGEETQYF. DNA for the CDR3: TGTGCTAGTGGTCGGGGACAGGGTGAAGAGACCCAGTACTTC.